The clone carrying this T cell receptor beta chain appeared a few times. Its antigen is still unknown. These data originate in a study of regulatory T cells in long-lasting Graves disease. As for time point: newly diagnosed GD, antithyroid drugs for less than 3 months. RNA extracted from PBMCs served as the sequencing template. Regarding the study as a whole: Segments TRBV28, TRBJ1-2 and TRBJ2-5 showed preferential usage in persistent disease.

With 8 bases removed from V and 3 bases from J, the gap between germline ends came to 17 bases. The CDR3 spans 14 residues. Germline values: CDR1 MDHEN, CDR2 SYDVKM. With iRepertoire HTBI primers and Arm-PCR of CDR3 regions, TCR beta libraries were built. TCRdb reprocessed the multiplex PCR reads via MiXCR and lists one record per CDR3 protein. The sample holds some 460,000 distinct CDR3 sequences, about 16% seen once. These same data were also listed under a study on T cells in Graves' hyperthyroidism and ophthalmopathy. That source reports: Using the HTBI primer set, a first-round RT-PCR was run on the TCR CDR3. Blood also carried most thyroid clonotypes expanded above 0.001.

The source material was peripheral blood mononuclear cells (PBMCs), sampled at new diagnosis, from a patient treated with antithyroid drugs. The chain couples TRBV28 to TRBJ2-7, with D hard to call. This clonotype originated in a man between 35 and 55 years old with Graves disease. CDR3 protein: CASQATTTNYEQYF. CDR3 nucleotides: TGTGCCAGCCAGGCCACAACTACAAACTACGAGCAGTACTTC.